This T cell receptor beta chain was captured by sequencing in a study of shared clonotypes between healthy human individuals. Whole-study results and caveats: Some naive CD4 clonotypes, around 5%, turned up in common across several donors. Clonotype sharing levels among donors were expected to vary with sequencing depth.

Concerning this clone: What it binds is unknown.

After removal of 5 bases from V and 3 bases from J, the junction contained 2 bases not matched to a gene. Germline assignment: CDR1 MNHEY and CDR2 SMNVEV (reference sequence). The CDR3 totals 14 residues. Every donor, a Caucasian adult, lived in Nashville, Tennessee. Libraries were prepared by immunoSEQ multiplex PCR; TCRdb keeps only in-frame clonotypes and omits some of them. The sample lists 1,100,000 or so clones, about 80% occurring once. Specimen: memory CD4+ T cells from PBMCs. Regarding subset: CD45RA-negative fraction. The V and J genes are TRBV27 and TRBJ1-2; 11 positions agree with TRBD1. The TCR was taken from a man between 18 and 29 years old in good health. Some clones in this sample may be carry-over from other donors' samples. CDR3 sequence (DNA): TGTGCCAGCAGTCTGGACAGGGGGCACTATGGCTACACCTTC. Amino acids: CASSLDRGHYGYTF.